This T cell receptor beta chain was recovered during a study of PD-1 blockade in classical Hodgkin lymphoma. V dropped 3 bases and J dropped 9; count of bases not matched to a gene: 14. CDR1 SGHRS and CDR2 YFSETQ come from the germline V gene. The CDR3 sequence is 18 residues long. This clone appeared once. Generated by immunoSEQ multiplex PCR, the TCRdb table keeps only in-frame clones and is missing some. The sample holds 50,000 to 75,000 clones, approximately 90% seen once. Brentuximab vedotin exposure varied, and every patient relapsed after autologous stem cell transplantation. The chain joins TRBV5-1 to TRBJ2-1, with 14 nucleotides matching TRBD2. The sequenced sample was peripheral blood mononuclear cells (PBMCs), obtained before the second cycle of nivolumab. This clonotype was obtained from a human donor with classical Hodgkin lymphoma. The CDR3 here is CASSSEKGLAGESGEQFF. The CDR3 DNA is TGCGCCAGCAGCTCCGAAAAGGGACTAGCGGGGGAGTCTGGTGAGCAGTTCTTC.